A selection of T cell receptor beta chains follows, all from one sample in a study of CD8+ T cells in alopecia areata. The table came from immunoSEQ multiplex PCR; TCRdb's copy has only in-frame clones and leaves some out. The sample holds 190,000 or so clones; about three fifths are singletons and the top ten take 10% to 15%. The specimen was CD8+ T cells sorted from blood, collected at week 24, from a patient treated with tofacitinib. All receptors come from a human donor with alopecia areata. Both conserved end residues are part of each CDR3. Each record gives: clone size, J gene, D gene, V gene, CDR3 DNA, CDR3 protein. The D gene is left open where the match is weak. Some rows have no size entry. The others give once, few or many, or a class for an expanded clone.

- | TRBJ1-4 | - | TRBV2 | TGTGCCAGCGAGTCGTACAAAGTCGTGGGTGAAAAACTGTTTTTT | CASESYKVVGEKLFF
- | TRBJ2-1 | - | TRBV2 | TGTGCCAGCAGTGAAGTGGTGGAACACGCTAATGAGCAGTTCTTC | CASSEVVEHANEQFF
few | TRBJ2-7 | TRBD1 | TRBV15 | TGTGCCACCAGCGACCGGGACAGTACCTACGAGCAGTACTTC | CATSDRDSTYEQYF
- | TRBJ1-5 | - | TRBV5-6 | TGTGCCAGCAGTCCCTGGGGGGATCAGCCCCAGCATTTT | CASSPWGDQPQHF
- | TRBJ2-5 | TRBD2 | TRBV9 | TGTGCCAGCAGCGTTGGGACTAGCGGATGGATGGAGACCCAGTACTTC | CASSVGTSGWMETQYF
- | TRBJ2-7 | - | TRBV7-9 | TGTGCCAGCAGCCCATCGGAGGGAAAATCCTACGAGCAGTACTTC | CASSPSEGKSYEQYF
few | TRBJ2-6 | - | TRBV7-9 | TGTGCCAGCAGGTATCTGGACAGTCTCTCTGGGGCCAACGTCCTGACTTTC | CASRYLDSLSGANVLTF
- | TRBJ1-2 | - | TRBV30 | TGTGCCTGGACAACGGGGGGCTTCTATGGCTACACCTTC | CAWTTGGFYGYTF
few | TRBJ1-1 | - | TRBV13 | TGTGCCAGCAGCGCGGTCAGGGGCACTGAAGCTTTCTTT | CASSAVRGTEAFF
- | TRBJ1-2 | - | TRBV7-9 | TGTGCCAGCAGCTTAGATACAGAAGATTATGGCTACACCTTC | CASSLDTEDYGYTF
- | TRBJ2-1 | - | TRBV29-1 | TGCAGCGACGGTGGCCGACCGAACAATGAGCAGTTCTTC | CSDGGRPNNEQFF
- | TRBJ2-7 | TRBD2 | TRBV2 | TGTGCCAGCCGACTAGCGGAAAACTACGAGCAGTACTTC | CASRLAENYEQYF
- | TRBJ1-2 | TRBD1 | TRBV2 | TGTGCCAGGACGGACAGGGACTATGGCTACACCTTC | CARTDRDYGYTF
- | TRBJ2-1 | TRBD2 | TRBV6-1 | TGTGCCAGCAGTGAAGCTCTGTTTGCGGGGGGTAGGGGGAATGAGCAGTTCTTC | CASSEALFAGGRGNEQFF
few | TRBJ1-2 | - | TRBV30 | TGTGCCTGGAGACCCCCTGGCTATGGCTACACCTTC | CAWRPPGYGYTF
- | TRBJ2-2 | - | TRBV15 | TGTGCCACCAGCAGACGACTAGTGACCGGGGAGCTGTTTTTT | CATSRRLVTGELFF
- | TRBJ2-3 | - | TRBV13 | TGTGCCAGCAGCTTAGGCTTAACAGATACGCAGTATTTT | CASSLGLTDTQYF
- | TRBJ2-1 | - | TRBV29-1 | TGCAGCGTTGTTGGTAAAGGCGATGAGCAGTTCTTC | CSVVGKGDEQFF
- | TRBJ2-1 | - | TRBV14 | TGTGCCAGCAGCCAAGGGTGGAATGAGCAGTTCTTC | CASSQGWNEQFF
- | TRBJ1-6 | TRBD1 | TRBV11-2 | TGTGCCAGCAGCTTAGAACAGGGGGAGAATTCACCCCTCCACTTT | CASSLEQGENSPLHF
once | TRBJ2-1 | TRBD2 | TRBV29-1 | TGCAGCGTTGTTGGTTCGACGGGGGGATGGAATGAGCAGTTCTTC | CSVVGSTGGWNEQFF
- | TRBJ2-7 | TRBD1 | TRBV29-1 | TGCAGCGGAAGGGACAGGGCCTCCTACGAGCAGTACTTC | CSGRDRASYEQYF
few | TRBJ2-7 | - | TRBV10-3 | TGTGCCATCCTCGCTGAGGGGTCCTACGAGCAGTACTTC | CAILAEGSYEQYF
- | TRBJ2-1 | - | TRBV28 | TGTGCCAGCAGTTTCGCCACCTCTTCGGGCTACAATGAGCAGTTCTTC | CASSFATSSGYNEQFF
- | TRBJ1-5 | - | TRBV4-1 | TGCGCCAGCAGCCAAGGACCCCGCCATCAGCCCCAGCATTTT | CASSQGPRHQPQHF
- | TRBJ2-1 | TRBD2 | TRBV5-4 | TGTGCCAGCAGCTTACAACTACTAGCGGGGGGGGCCTATGAGCAGTTCTTC | CASSLQLLAGGAYEQFF
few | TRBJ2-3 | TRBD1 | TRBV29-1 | TGCAGCGTTGAAGGGGACAGGGATGATACGCAGTATTTT | CSVEGDRDDTQYF
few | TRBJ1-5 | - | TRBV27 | TGTGCCAGCAGTTTACAGGGCCATCAGCCCCAGCATTTT | CASSLQGHQPQHF
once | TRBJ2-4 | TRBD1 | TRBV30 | TGTGCCTGGAGCACCGGGACAGGGGGAAACATTCAGTACTTC | CAWSTGTGGNIQYF
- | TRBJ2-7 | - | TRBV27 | TGTGCCAGCAGTTCGGGTCGTGGCTACGAGCAGTACTTC | CASSSGRGYEQYF
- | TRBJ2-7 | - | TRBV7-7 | TGTGCTAGCAGCTTAGACGTTCGGGGAGAGCAGTACTTC | CASSLDVRGEQYF
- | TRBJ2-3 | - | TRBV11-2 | TGTGCCAGCAGCTCTCTGCCAGATACGCAGTATTTT | CASSSLPDTQYF
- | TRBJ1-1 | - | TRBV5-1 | TGCGCCAGCAGCTTGGCAGGGAACACTGAAGCTTTCTTT | CASSLAGNTEAFF
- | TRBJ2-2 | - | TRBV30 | TGTGCCTGGACCTCGGGCACCGGGGAGCTGTTTTTT | CAWTSGTGELFF
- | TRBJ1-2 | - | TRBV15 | TGTGCCACCAGCAGTCGCGATGGCTACACCTTC | CATSSRDGYTF
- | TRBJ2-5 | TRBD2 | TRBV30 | TGTGCCTGGAGTCTGACCCGAGCGGGGGAGACCCAGTACTTC | CAWSLTRAGETQYF
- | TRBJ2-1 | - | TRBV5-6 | TGTGCCAGCATCCAGGGGACGATCTACAATGAGCAGTTCTTC | CASIQGTIYNEQFF